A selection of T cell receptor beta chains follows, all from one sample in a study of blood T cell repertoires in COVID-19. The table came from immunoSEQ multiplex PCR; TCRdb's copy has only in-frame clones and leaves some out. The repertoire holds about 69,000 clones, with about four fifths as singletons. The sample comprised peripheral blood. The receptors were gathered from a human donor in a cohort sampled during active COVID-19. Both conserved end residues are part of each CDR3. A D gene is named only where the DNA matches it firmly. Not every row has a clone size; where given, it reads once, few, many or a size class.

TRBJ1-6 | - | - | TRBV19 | TGTGCCAGTAGTACCGGGAGGTCCGGTAATTCACCCCTCCACTTT | CASSTGRSGNSPLHF
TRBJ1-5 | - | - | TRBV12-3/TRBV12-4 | TGTGCCAGCACATTGACAAATCAGCCCCAGCATTTT | CASTLTNQPQHF
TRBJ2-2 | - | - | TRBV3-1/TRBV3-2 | TGTGCCAGCAGCCAAGAATGGACAGCGAACACCGGGGAGCTGTTTTTT | CASSQEWTANTGELFF
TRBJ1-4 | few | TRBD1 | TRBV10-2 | TGCGCCAGCAGGACAGGGGCGGGTGGGAATGAAAAACTGTTTTTT | CASRTGAGGNEKLFF
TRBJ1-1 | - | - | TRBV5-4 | TGTGCCAGCAGCCAAAGGGACTTGAACACTGAAGCTTTCTTT | CASSQRDLNTEAFF
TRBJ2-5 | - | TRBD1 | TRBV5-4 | TGTGCCAGCAGCATACAGACAGGGTTTAATAGAGAGACCCAGTACTTC | CASSIQTGFNRETQYF
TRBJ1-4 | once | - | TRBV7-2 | TGTGCCAGCAGCGTAACGGGACTCTTTAATGAAAAACTGTTTTTT | CASSVTGLFNEKLFF
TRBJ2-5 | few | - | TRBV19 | TGTGCCAGTAGTATAAGCATCCAAGAGACCCAGTACTTC | CASSISIQETQYF
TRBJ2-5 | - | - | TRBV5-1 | TGCGCCAGCAGCCCGGATAGGGGGACCATTTCCGGGGAGACCCAGTACTTC | CASSPDRGTISGETQYF
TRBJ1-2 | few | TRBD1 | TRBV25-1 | TGTGCCAGCAGTGCCGACAGGGATGGCTACACCTTC | CASSADRDGYTF
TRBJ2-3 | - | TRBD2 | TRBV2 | TGTGCCAGCACTGGGGGTAGCGGGGGGGCCGGCACAGATACGCAGTATTTT | CASTGGSGGAGTDTQYF
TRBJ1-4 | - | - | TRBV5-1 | TGCGCCAGCAGCTTGAGCGGGGGTCCGAGTGAAAAACTGTTTTTT | CASSLSGGPSEKLFF
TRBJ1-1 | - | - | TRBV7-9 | TGTGCCAGCAGCTTAAACCCATTGGCCACTGAAGCTTTCTTT | CASSLNPLATEAFF
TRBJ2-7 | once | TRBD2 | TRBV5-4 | TGTGCCAGCAGCTTGGCAGCGGGGTCCTACGAGCAGTACTTC | CASSLAAGSYEQYF
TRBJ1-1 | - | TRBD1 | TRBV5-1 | TGCGCCAGCAGCTTGGAGGGACAGGGGGCGCGAGCTTTCTTT | CASSLEGQGARAFF
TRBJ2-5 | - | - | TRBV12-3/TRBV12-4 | TGTGCCAGCAGTTTTGGAGAACGGACCCAGTACTTC | CASSFGERTQYF
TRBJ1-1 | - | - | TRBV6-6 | TGTGCCAGCAGTTACGCTCAGGGCAGGGTTAACACTGAAGCTTTCTTT | CASSYAQGRVNTEAFF
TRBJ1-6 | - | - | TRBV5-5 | TGTGCCAGCAGCCCGCTGGGCCACGGGGGGTCACCCCTCCACTTT | CASSPLGHGGSPLHF
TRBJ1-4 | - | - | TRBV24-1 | TGTGCCACCAGTGATCCTGGACGGGGGGAAAAACTGTTTTTT | CATSDPGRGEKLFF